Following are 11 T cell receptor beta chains from one sample sequenced in a study of T-cell reconstitution after alpha-beta-depleted transplantation in children. Unique molecular identifiers were incorporated into the prepared TCRbeta library. TCRdb passed the PCR reads through MiXCR, listing each CDR3 protein once. The data show hundreds of thousands of distinct CDR3 sequences, 15% to 20% seen once. The sample here was PBMCs, mostly from graft donor cells, taken 360 days after TCRalphabeta/CD19-depleted stem cell transplant. These receptors came from a boy younger than two who had a stem cell transplant for Wiskott-Aldrich syndrome, so the T cells may come from the graft donor.

V and J are TRBV7-8 and TRBJ2-1, with 9 positions matching TRBD2. Germline V CDR1 and CDR2: SGHVS, FQNEAQ. V gave up 5 bases and J gave up 5 bases; unmatched junction bases: 13. The CDR3 loop spans 17 amino acids. The CDR3 spells CASSITTGTSRNNEQFF. In nucleotides, the CDR3 is TGTGCCAGCAGCATCACGACCGGGACTAGCAGGAACAATGAGCAGTTCTTC.

The rearrangement links TRBV5-6 to TRBJ2-3; 8 bases are shared with TRBD2. The CDR3 length is 15 residues. J gave up 2 bases and V 2 bases, and 4 bases lay outside the gene matches. The V gene's germline CDR1 is SGHDT and CDR2 YYEEEE. Here the CDR3 reads CASSFGGGNTDTQYF. As DNA, the CDR3 is TGTGCCAGCAGCTTCGGGGGGGGAAACACAGATACGCAGTATTTT.

This clonotype was observed a handful of times. V gene TRBV12-3 or TRBV12-4 combines with J gene TRBJ2-7, with TRBD2 matching over 9 bases. The CDR3 covers 15 residues. Trimming removed 3 bases from V and 2 bases from J; junction bases left unmatched: 5. The chain's CDR3 is CASSFAGGRAYEQYF. In DNA, the CDR3 is TGTGCCAGCAGTTTCGCGGGCGGGAGGGCCTACGAGCAGTACTTC.

The chain is built from TRBV20-1 and TRBJ2-5; 10 bases match TRBD2. CDR1 and CDR2 (germline): DFQATT, SNEGSKA (reference sequence). The V and J ends lost 8 bases and 6 bases, in that order; junction bases with no gene match: 18. The CDR3 is 16 residues long. In nucleotides, the CDR3 is TGCAGTACCCCTTGGAGGGAGCGGGGGGGCCGGAAGACCCAGTACTTC. It encodes CSTPWRERGGRKTQYF.

This sequence joins TRBV2 and TRBJ2-3; maybe TRBD2 (5 bases). The germline CDR1 and CDR2 sequences are SNHLY and FYNNEI. This CDR3 spans 15 amino acids. Trimming took off 5 bases at V and 0 bases at J, with 12 bases between the two ends. CDR3 in DNA: TGTGCCAGCAGTCCGGGAAAAACTAGCACAGATACGCAGTATTTT. It encodes CASSPGKTSTDTQYF.

This clonotype was observed a few times. V usage is TRBV7-9 and J usage is TRBJ2-1; D possibly corresponds to TRBD2 (6 bases). V lost 6 bases to trimming and J lost 7 bases, with 10 bases between them. The CDR3 is 12 amino acids. Looked up from germline, CDR1 is SEHNR and CDR2 is FQNEAQ (reference sequence). The CDR3 protein is CASSWGLNEQFF. CDR3 coding DNA: TGTGCCAGCAGTTGGGGACTTAATGAGCAGTTCTTC.

The sample holds a few counts of this clonotype. The chain is built from TRBV9 and TRBJ2-7; D is perhaps TRBD2 (5 bases). From germline, CDR1 is SGDLS and CDR2 YYNGEE. With 4 bases removed from V and 0 bases from J, the gap between germline ends came to 17 bases. This CDR3 contains 16 residues. In DNA form, the CDR3 reads TGTGCCAGCAGCTCACCCTCACTGGGGAGCTCCTACGAGCAGTACTTC. Translation gives CASSSPSLGSSYEQYF. Drawing the rest from reference TRBV9 and TRBJ2-7, the complete variable domain is DSGVTQTPKHLITATGQRVTLRCSPRSGDLSVYWYQQSLDQGLQFLIQYYNGEERAKGNILERFSAQQFPDLHSELNLSSLELGDSALYFCASSSPSLGSSYEQYFGPGTRLTVT.

This sequence joins TRBV4-1 and TRBJ2-1, with D possibly being TRBD1 or TRBD2 (6 bases each). Germline V CDR1 and CDR2: MGHRA, YSYEKL. The CDR3 contains 13 residues. Between the trimmed V and J ends, which lost 10 bases and 2 bases, there was a span of 12 bases. CDR3 sequence: CATRGLPYNEQFF. The CDR3 DNA is TGCGCCACCAGGGGACTTCCCTACAATGAGCAGTTCTTC.

J is TRBJ2-4 and V is TRBV6-1; D call uncertain. The CDR3 is 13 residues long. Per the germline V gene, CDR1 is MNHNS and CDR2 is SASEGT. V lost 10 bases and J 0 bases, leaving 10 bases between the germline ends. The CDR3 nucleotides read TGTGCCACTAGAGGCCTAGCCAAAAACATTCAGTACTTC. This encodes CATRGLAKNIQYF.

In its sample, this clonotype was seen a few times. The V and J genes are TRBV6-2 or TRBV6-3 and TRBJ2-3, with 12 bases that match TRBD2. Germline trimming cut 10 bases from V and 6 bases from J; bases unmatched to any gene: 8. In germline, CDR1 is MNHEY, CDR2 SVGEGT. This CDR3 is built from 14 residues. This CDR3 is CAISLAGGPDTQYF. CDR3 sequence (DNA): TGTGCCATCTCCCTAGCGGGAGGGCCGGATACGCAGTATTTT.

The chain has TRBV5-1 and TRBJ2-2; D ambiguous. This CDR3 spans 15 amino acids. V shed 4 bases and J shed 6 bases, with 16 bases lying between them. In germline, CDR1 is SGHRS, CDR2 YFSETQ. CDR3 protein: CASSPTIIGSGELFF. CDR3 bases: TGCGCCAGCAGCCCTACTATCATTGGGTCCGGGGAGCTGTTTTTT.